These 25 T cell receptor beta chains came from one sample sequenced in a study of regulatory T cells in long-lasting Graves disease. Time point denoted: newly diagnosed GD, antithyroid drugs for less than 3 months. PBMC-extracted RNA yielded the TCR library. To make TCR beta libraries, researchers used iRepertoire HTBI primers and Arm-PCR of CDR3 regions. TCRdb processed the multiplex PCR reads anew with MiXCR; each CDR3 protein has one entry. Seen here are about 440,000 distinct CDR3 sequences, under 15% observed once, and the top ten hold over 15%. These sequences were also reported in another study, on T cells in Graves' hyperthyroidism and ophthalmopathy.

The input for sequencing was peripheral blood mononuclear cells (PBMCs), taken at new diagnosis, from a patient treated with antithyroid drugs. The receptors derive from a woman aged 30 to 39 with Graves disease.

The chain joins TRBV27 to TRBJ2-1, with 10 bases fitting TRBD2. V shed 5 bases and J 3 bases; nucleotides not matched to a gene: 7. CDR3 length: 16 residues. Per germline, CDR1 MNHEY and CDR2 SMNVEV (reference sequence). In DNA form, the CDR3 reads TGTGCCAGCAGTCCTCGTAGCGGGAGGAGCTACAATGAGCAGTTCTTC. This encodes CASSPRSGRSYNEQFF.

This clonotype has at least ten counts. V and J are TRBV29-1 and TRBJ1-1; no clear D gene. CDR3 size: 11 residues. Trimming pared 5 bases from V and 0 bases from J, leaving 4 bases between. Germline V lookup: CDR1 SQVTM, CDR2 ANQGSEA. CDR3 loop: CSVTMNTEAFF. The CDR3 DNA is TGCAGCGTTACCATGAACACTGAAGCTTTCTTT.

This clonotype was seen many times. The CDR3 DNA is TGTGCCACCAGTGATGGACAGTTGAGCAATCAGCCCCAGCATTTT. Encoded protein: CATSDGQLSNQPQHF. V is TRBV24-1 and J is TRBJ1-5; the D gene is possibly TRBD1 (6 bases). The CDR3 sequence is 15 residues long. Trimming shortened V by 3 bases and J by 1 base, and 9 bases separated the two germline ends. Germline values: CDR1 KGHDR, CDR2 SFDVKD.

This clonotype was detected ten times or more. The chain has TRBV6-1 and TRBJ2-1; TRBD2 agrees at 7 bases. Near its end, the DNA agrees better with TRBJ2-5, so the J call may be wrong. The CDR3 sequence is 13 residues long. From germline, CDR1 is MNHNS and CDR2 SASEGT. CDR3 DNA: TGTGCCAGCAGTCCGCGGGGGTTTGAGACCCAGTACTTC. Translation: CASSPRGFETQYF.

This clonotype was seen more than once but under ten times. This chain links TRBV19 with TRBJ2-1; 10 bases agree with TRBD2. CDR3 length: 16 residues. V was clipped by 3 bases and J by 4 bases; unmatched bases: 6. Germline loops: CDR1 LNHDA, CDR2 SQIVND (reference sequence). The DNA for the CDR3 is TGTGCCAGTAGTATCCCTAGCGGGAGATCGTACAATGAGCAGTTCTTC. Protein product: CASSIPSGRSYNEQFF.

This chain joins TRBV12-3 or TRBV12-4 and TRBJ2-1; 7 bases fit TRBD2. This CDR3 has 19 amino acids. The J segment lost 3 bases and the V segment lost 0 bases, leaving 14 bases of the junction unmatched. This CDR3 reads CASSLAGPLEAGVYNEQFF. In DNA form, the CDR3 reads TGTGCCAGCAGTTTAGCCGGCCCCCTCGAGGCGGGAGTCTACAATGAGCAGTTCTTC.

This clonotype was seen at least ten times. The chain has TRBV7-2 and TRBJ2-7, with 7 bases that match TRBD2. Germline CDR1 is SGHTA and CDR2 is FQGNSA. CDR3 length: 15 amino acids. V lost 1 base and J lost 4; bases outside the gene matches: 7. CDR3 sequence: CASSLGGGAKYEQYF. The CDR3 DNA is TGTGCCAGCAGCTTAGGGGGGGGTGCAAAATACGAGCAGTACTTC. Full variable domain (remainder filled in from reference TRBV7-2 and TRBJ2-7): GAGVSQSPSNKVTEKGKDVELRCDPISGHTALYWYRQSLGQGLEFLIYFQGNSAPDKSGLPSDRFSAERTGGSVSTLTIQRTQQEDSAVYLCASSLGGGAKYEQYFGPGTRLTVT.

This clonotype was recorded many times. This chain joins TRBV6-2 or TRBV6-3 and TRBJ2-3, with 7 bases aligning to TRBD2. The germline gives CDR1 MNHEY, CDR2 SVGEGT. Trimming at V came to 2 bases and at J to 6 bases, leaving 8 bases not matched to a gene. This CDR3 region has 15 residues. This CDR3 reads CASSYASGLRDTQYF. The CDR3 DNA sequence: TGTGCCAGCAGTTACGCTAGCGGCCTCCGGGATACGCAGTATTTT.

This clonotype was counted many times. The chain carries TRBV13 and TRBJ2-7; 9 bases agree with TRBD2. Looked up from germline, CDR1 is PRHDT and CDR2 is FYEKMQ (reference sequence). The CDR3 runs 16 residues. Trimming removed 5 bases from V and 6 bases from J; junction bases left unmatched: 14. Here the CDR3 reads CASSPRGGEAPREQYF. The DNA for the CDR3 is TGTGCCAGCAGCCCCCGCGGGGGGGAGGCACCTCGCGAGCAGTACTTC.

This clonotype was counted many times. The chain is built from TRBV12-3 or TRBV12-4 and TRBJ2-1, with D possibly being TRBD1 (6 bases). V shed 6 bases and J shed 4 bases, with 19 bases lying between them. The CDR3 contains 16 residues. The CDR3 DNA follows: TGTGCCAGCAGCCCCCGTCCAGGGGCGACATACAATGAGCAGTTCTTC. It is translated as CASSPRPGATYNEQFF.

This clonotype has just a few counts. This chain joins TRBV14 and TRBJ2-2; weak D call: TRBD1 (6 bases). The CDR3 covers 15 residues. The germline CDR1 and CDR2 sequences are SGHDN and FVKESK. V shed 4 bases and J shed 9 bases, with 18 bases lying between them. The CDR3 loop reads CASSRDLMGARELFF. CDR3 coding DNA: TGTGCCAGCAGCCGGGACCTTATGGGGGCTAGGGAGCTGTTTTTT.

This clonotype was detected ten times or more. This sequence joins TRBV7-9 and TRBJ2-5; TRBD1 matches 8 bases. CDR1 and CDR2 (germline): SEHNR, FQNEAQ (reference sequence). V was pared by 5 bases and J by 2 bases, with 4 bases of the junction left unmatched. This CDR3 is built from 14 residues. CDR3 coding DNA: TGTGCCAGCAGCACGGGACAGGAGCAAGAGACCCAGTACTTC. Its translation: CASSTGQEQETQYF.

This clonotype was counted between two and nine times. The chain couples TRBV5-1 to TRBJ2-7; D is perhaps TRBD2 (6 bases). There are 14 residues in the CDR3. Trimming removed 2 bases from V and 0 bases from J, with 9 bases in between. Germline V CDR1 and CDR2: SGHRS, YFSETQ. The chain's CDR3 is CASSFRAGSYEQYF. CDR3 DNA sequence: TGCGCCAGCAGCTTTCGAGCGGGCTCCTACGAGCAGTACTTC.

This clonotype was detected ten times or more. The CDR3 nucleotides read TGTGCCAGCAGCCGCCCCCTGGGACAGGACTCCTACGAGCAGTACTTC. Residues: CASSRPLGQDSYEQYF. The V call is TRBV11-1, the J call TRBJ2-7, with 8 bases fitting TRBD1. The CDR3 covers 16 residues. V lost 5 bases, J lost 0 bases, and 9 bases stayed unmatched. Germline CDR1 SGHAT, CDR2 FQDESV (reference sequence).

The sample holds many counts of this clonotype. The chain employs TRBV18 and TRBJ2-7; the match to TRBD2 covers 14 bases. The CDR3 has 14 residues. V lost 3 bases, J lost 6 bases, and 1 base stayed unmatched. From germline, CDR1 is KGHSH and CDR2 LQKENI. This CDR3 reads CASSPGTSGGEQYF. Written as DNA, the CDR3 is TGTGCCAGCTCACCTGGGACTAGCGGGGGCGAGCAGTACTTC.

Ten or more counts support this clonotype. This chain joins TRBV5-1 and TRBJ2-7; TRBD1 or TRBD2 may be the D gene (5 bases each). The germline V gene has CDR1 SGHRS and CDR2 YFSETQ. Trimming cost V 2 bases and J 2 bases, with 11 bases left between them. The CDR3 loop spans 14 amino acids. The CDR3: CASSLEEGPYEQYF. The CDR3, as DNA: TGCGCCAGCAGCTTAGAAGAGGGGCCCTACGAGCAGTACTTC.

This clonotype was recorded at least ten times. The chain joins TRBV3-1 to TRBJ2-5; D gene ambiguous. This CDR3 has 16 residues. Between the trimmed V and J ends, which lost 2 bases and 6 bases, there was a span of 19 bases. CDR1 and CDR2 (germline): LGHDT, YNNKEL (reference sequence). The CDR3 sequence is CASSQFLQVAQKTQYF. In DNA, the CDR3 is TGTGCCAGCAGCCAATTTCTCCAAGTAGCCCAGAAGACCCAGTACTTC.

This clonotype was counted ten times or more. The chain uses TRBV3-1 and TRBJ2-1, with 8 nucleotides matching TRBD2. The germline CDR1 and CDR2 sequences are LGHDT and YNNKEL (reference sequence). The CDR3 is 15 amino acids. With 3 bases clipped from V and 7 bases from J, the junction kept 8 bases outside the gene matches. The CDR3 region is CASSHPPGLGNEQFF. The CDR3 nucleotides are TGTGCCAGCAGCCATCCACCGGGACTAGGTAATGAGCAGTTCTTC.

Only a few counts were recorded for this clonotype. The chain employs TRBV7-9 and TRBJ2-3; D remains unclear. V was cut by 1 base and J by 6 bases, with 14 bases left in between. CDR1 is SEHNR, CDR2 FQNEAQ, per germline (reference sequence). This CDR3 contains 15 residues. The CDR3 sequence is CASSLDLAGLDTQYF. CDR3 sequence (DNA): TGTGCCAGCAGCTTAGATCTTGCCGGCCTGGATACGCAGTATTTT.

This chain links TRBV3-1 with TRBJ2-3, with D perhaps TRBD2 (5 bases). Trimming cost V 2 bases and J 0 bases, with 9 bases left between them. Per the germline V gene, CDR1 is LGHDT and CDR2 is YNNKEL (reference sequence). This CDR3 is 15 amino acids long. The CDR3 sequence: CASSQSSPSTDTQYF. CDR3 bases: TGTGCCAGCAGCCAATCTAGCCCCAGCACAGATACGCAGTATTTT.

Here the CDR3 reads CASRLMGQLNEQFF. The CDR3 DNA follows: TGTGCCAGTAGGTTGATGGGACAGCTCAATGAGCAGTTCTTC. The rearrangement joins TRBV19 to TRBJ2-1; 7 bases are a match to TRBD1. The CDR3 is 14 amino acids. The junction had 8 bases not matched to a gene; V was cut back by 6 bases and J by 6 bases. Germline CDR1 is LNHDA and CDR2 is SQIVND (reference sequence).

Many counts were recorded for this clonotype. The gene calls are TRBV20-1 and TRBJ1-2, with D unresolved. Germline V gene sequence: CDR1 DFQATT, CDR2 SNEGSKA (reference sequence). The CDR3 contains 10 residues. Trimming left V 5 bases short and J 5 bases short, with 6 bases between. CDR3 in DNA: TGCAGTGCTTGGGGATATGGCTACACCTTC. Protein: CSAWGYGYTF.

This clonotype was found many times. This sequence joins TRBV5-5 and TRBJ1-5; D is possibly TRBD1 (6 bases). This CDR3 region has 16 residues. Germline assignment: CDR1 SGHKS and CDR2 YYEKEE (reference sequence). V dropped 1 base and J dropped 7 bases, with 18 bases sitting between them. The CDR3 region is CASSLRPAEGGQPQHF. The CDR3, as DNA: TGTGCCAGCAGCTTGCGGCCGGCAGAGGGGGGACAGCCCCAGCATTTT. The whole variable domain, remainder taken from reference TRBV5-5 and TRBJ1-5, is DAGVTQSPTHLIKTRGQQVTLRCSPISGHKSVSWYQQVLGQGPQFIFQYYEKEERGRGNFPDRFSARQFPNYSSELNVNALLLGDSALYLCASSLRPAEGGQPQHFGDGTRLSIL.

In its sample, this clonotype was seen many times. This chain joins TRBV11-2 and TRBJ1-3; 7 bases are shared with TRBD1. This CDR3 has 14 residues. With 4 bases clipped from V and 2 bases from J, the junction kept 2 bases outside the gene matches. Germline V lookup: CDR1 SGHAT, CDR2 FQNNGV. The DNA for the CDR3 is TGTGCCAGCAGCTCTGGGACAGCTGGAAACACCATATATTTT. Its translation is CASSSGTAGNTIYF.

This clonotype was recorded a few times. This sequence joins TRBV6-1 and TRBJ2-1; 8 bases map to TRBD2. This CDR3 has 15 amino acids. Germline-derived CDR1 and CDR2 are MNHNS and SASEGT. V shed 3 bases and J 7 bases; nucleotides not matched to a gene: 8. This CDR3 is CASSETGGGFNEQFF. CDR3 coding DNA: TGTGCCAGCAGTGAGACAGGCGGGGGGTTTAATGAGCAGTTCTTC.